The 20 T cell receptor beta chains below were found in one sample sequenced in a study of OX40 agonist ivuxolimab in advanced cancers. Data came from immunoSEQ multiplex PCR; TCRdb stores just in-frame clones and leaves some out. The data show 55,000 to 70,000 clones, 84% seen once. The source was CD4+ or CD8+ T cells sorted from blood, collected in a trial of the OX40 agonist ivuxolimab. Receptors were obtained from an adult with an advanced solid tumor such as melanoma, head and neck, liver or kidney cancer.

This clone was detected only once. Here the CDR3 reads CASSLGVTLNTEAFF. The DNA for the CDR3 is TGCGCCAGCAGCTTGGGAGTGACACTAAACACTGAAGCTTTCTTT. This chain uses TRBV5-1 with TRBJ1-1; no reliable D call. Trimming took 0 bases from V and 2 from J, leaving 11 bases between them. This CDR3 is built from 15 residues. Germline assignment: CDR1 SGHRS and CDR2 YFSETQ.

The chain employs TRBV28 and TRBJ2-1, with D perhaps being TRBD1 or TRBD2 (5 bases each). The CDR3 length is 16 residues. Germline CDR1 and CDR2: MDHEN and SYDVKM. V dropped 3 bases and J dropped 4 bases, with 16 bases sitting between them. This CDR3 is CASSLILGRAYNEQFF. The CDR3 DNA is TGTGCCAGCAGTTTGATATTGGGGCGGGCTTACAATGAGCAGTTCTTC. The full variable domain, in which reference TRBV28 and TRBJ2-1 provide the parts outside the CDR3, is DVKVTQSSRYLVKRTGEKVFLECVQDMDHENMFWYRQDPGLGLRLIYFSYDVKMKEKGDIPEGYSVSREKKERFSLILESASTNQTSMYLCASSLILGRAYNEQFFGPGTRLTVL.

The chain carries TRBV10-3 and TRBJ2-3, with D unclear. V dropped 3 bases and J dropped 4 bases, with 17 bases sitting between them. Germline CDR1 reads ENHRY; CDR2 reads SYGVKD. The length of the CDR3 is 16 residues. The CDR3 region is CAISELGFSTADTQYF. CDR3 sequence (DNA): TGTGCCATCAGTGAATTGGGCTTTTCGACGGCAGATACGCAGTATTTT.

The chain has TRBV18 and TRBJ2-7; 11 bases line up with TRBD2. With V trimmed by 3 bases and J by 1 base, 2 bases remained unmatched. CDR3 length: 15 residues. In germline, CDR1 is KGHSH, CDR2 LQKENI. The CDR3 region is CASSPRTSGSYEQYF. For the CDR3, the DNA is TGTGCCAGCTCACCTAGGACTAGCGGGTCCTACGAGCAGTACTTC.

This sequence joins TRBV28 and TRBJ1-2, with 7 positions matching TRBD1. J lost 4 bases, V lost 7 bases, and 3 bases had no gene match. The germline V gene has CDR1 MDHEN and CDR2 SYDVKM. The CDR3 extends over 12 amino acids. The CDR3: CASTQGGYGYTF. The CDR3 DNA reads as TGTGCCAGCACGCAGGGGGGCTATGGCTACACCTTC.

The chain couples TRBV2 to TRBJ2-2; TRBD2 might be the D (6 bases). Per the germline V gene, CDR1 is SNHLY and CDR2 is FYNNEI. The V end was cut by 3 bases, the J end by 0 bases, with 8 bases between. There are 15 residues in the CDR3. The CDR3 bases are TGTGCCAGCAGTGATTCGGGAGCGAACACCGGGGAGCTGTTTTTT. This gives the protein CASSDSGANTGELFF.

CDR3 sequence reads: CASSFPGEGTEAFF. DNA of the CDR3: TGTGCCAGCAGCTTCCCGGGGGAGGGCACTGAAGCTTTCTTT. V gene TRBV11-2 combines with J gene TRBJ1-1; D is perhaps TRBD1 (5 bases). Germline V lookup: CDR1 SGHAT, CDR2 FQNNGV. The V gene lost 3 bases and the J gene lost 4 bases, with 12 bases spanning the gap. This CDR3 has 14 residues.

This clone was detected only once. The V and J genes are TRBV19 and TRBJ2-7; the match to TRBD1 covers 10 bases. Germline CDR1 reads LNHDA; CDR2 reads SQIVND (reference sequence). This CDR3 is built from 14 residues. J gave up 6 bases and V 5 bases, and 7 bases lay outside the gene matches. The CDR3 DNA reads TGTGCCAGTAGTCAAGGGACAGGGGTGGGCGAGCAGTACTTC. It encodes CASSQGTGVGEQYF.

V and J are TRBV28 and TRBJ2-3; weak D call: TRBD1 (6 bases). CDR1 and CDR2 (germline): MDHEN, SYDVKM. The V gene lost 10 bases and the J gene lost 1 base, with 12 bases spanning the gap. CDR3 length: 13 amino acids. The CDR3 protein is CAIQGPGTDTQYF. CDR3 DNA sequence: TGTGCCATCCAGGGGCCAGGCACAGATACGCAGTATTTT. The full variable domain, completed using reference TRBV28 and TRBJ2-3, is DVKVTQSSRYLVKRTGEKVFLECVQDMDHENMFWYRQDPGLGLRLIYFSYDVKMKEKGDIPEGYSVSREKKERFSLILESASTNQTSMYLCAIQGPGTDTQYFGPGTRLTVL.

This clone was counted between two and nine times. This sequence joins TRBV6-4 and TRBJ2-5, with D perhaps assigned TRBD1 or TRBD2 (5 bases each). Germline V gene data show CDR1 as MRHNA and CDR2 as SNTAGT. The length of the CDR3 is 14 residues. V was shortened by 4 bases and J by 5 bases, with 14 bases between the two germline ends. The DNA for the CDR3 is TGTGCCAGCAGTGGCCAGAGGGGTCGGGAGACCCAGTACTTC. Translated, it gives CASSGQRGRETQYF.

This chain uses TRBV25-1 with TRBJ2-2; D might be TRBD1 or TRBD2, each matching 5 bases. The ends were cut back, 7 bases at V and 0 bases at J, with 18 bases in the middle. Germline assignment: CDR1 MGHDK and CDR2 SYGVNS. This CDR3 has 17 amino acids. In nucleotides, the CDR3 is TGTGCCAGCACCCCCTCGGGAAGGGACGCGAACACCGGGGAGCTGTTTTTT. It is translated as CASTPSGRDANTGELFF.

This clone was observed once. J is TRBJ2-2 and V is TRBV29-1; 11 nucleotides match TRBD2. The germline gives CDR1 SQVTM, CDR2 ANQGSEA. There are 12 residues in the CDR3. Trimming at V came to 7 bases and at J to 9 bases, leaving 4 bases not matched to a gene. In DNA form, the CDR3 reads TGCAGCGCCAGACTAGCGGGACGGGAGCTGTTTTTT. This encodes CSARLAGRELFF.

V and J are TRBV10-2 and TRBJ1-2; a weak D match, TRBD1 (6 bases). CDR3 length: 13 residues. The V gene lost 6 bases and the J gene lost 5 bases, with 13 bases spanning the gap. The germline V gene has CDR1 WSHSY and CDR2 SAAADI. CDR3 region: CASRGGHRYGYTF. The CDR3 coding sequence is TGCGCCAGCAGGGGGGGACACCGGTATGGCTACACCTTC.

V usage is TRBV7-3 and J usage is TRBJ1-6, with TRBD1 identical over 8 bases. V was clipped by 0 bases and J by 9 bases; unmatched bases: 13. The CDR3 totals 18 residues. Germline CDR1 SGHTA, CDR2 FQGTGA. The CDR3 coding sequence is TGTGCCAGCAGCTTAACAGGACCGGAGACAGGGGCTGGTTCACCCCTCCACTTT. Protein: CASSLTGPETGAGSPLHF. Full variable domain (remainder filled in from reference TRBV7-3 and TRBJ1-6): GAGVSQTPSNKVTEKGKYVELRCDPISGHTALYWYRQSLGQGPEFLIYFQGTGAADDSGLPNDRFFAVRPEGSVSTLKIQRTERGDSAVYLCASSLTGPETGAGSPLHFGNGTRLTVT.

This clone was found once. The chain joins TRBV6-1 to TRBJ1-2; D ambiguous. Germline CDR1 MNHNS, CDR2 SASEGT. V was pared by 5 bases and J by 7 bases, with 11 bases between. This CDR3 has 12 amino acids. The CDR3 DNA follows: TGTGCCAGCAGTCCGACGGCCCTTGGCTACACCTTC. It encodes CASSPTALGYTF.

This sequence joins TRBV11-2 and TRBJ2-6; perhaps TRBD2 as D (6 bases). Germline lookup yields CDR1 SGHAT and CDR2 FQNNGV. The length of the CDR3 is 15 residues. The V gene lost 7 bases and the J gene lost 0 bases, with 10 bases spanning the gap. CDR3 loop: CASISGRSGANVLTF. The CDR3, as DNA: TGTGCCAGCATTAGCGGCCGCTCTGGGGCCAACGTCCTGACTTTC. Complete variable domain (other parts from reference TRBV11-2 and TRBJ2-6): EAGVAQSPRYKIIEKRQSVAFWCNPISGHATLYWYQQILGQGPKLLIQFQNNGVVDDSQLPKDRFSAERLKGVDSTLKIQPAKLEDSAVYLCASISGRSGANVLTFGAGSRLTVL.

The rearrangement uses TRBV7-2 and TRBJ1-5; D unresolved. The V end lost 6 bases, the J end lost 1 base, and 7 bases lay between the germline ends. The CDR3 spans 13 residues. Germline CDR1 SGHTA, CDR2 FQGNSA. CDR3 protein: CASRYDSNQPQHF. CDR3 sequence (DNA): TGTGCCAGCAGATATGACAGCAATCAGCCCCAGCATTTT. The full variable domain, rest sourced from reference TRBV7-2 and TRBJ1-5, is GAGVSQSPSNKVTEKGKDVELRCDPISGHTALYWYRQSLGQGLEFLIYFQGNSAPDKSGLPSDRFSAERTGGSVSTLTIQRTQQEDSAVYLCASRYDSNQPQHFGDGTRLSIL.

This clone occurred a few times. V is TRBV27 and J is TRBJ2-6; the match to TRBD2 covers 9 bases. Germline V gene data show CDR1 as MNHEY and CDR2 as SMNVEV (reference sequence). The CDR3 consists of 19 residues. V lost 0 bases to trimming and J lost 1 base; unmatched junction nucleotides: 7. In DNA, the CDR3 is TGTGCCAGCAGTTTATCAAGGACTAGCGTACAATCTGGGGCCAACGTCCTGACTTTC. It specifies CASSLSRTSVQSGANVLTF.

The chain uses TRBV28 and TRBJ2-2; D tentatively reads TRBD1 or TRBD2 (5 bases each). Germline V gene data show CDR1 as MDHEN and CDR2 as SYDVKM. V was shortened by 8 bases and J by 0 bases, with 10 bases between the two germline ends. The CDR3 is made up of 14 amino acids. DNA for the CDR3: TGTGCCAGCTGTGAGGGGTCGAACACCGGGGAGCTGTTTTTT. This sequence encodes CASCEGSNTGELFF.

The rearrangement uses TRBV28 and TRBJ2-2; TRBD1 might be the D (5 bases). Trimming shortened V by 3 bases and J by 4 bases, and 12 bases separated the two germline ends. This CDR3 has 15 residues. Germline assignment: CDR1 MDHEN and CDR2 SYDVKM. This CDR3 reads CASSFQGLSTGELFF. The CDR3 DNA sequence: TGTGCCAGCAGTTTCCAGGGTTTAAGCACCGGGGAGCTGTTTTTT.